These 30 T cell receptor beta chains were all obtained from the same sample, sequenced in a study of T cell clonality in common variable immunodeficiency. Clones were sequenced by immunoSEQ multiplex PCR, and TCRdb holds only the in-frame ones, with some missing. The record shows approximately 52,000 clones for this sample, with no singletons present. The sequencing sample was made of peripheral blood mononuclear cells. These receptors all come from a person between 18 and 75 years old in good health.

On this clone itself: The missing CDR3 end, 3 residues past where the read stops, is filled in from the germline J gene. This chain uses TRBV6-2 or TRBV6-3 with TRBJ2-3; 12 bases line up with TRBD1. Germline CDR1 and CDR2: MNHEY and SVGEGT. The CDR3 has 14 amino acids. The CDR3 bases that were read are TGTGCCAGCAGTGCCGGGACAGGGGGCCTCCCG. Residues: CASSAGTGGLP. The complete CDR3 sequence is CASSAGTGGLPQYF.

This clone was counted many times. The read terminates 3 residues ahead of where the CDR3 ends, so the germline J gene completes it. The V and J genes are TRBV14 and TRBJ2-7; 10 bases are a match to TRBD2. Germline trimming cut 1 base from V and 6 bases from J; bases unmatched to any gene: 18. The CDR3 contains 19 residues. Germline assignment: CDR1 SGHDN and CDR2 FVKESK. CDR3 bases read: TGTGCCAGCAGCCAAGGGGGCTTCCTCTCTAGCGGGAGTTCGTCCGAG. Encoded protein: CASSQGGFLSSGSSSE. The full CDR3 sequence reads CASSQGGFLSSGSSSEQYF.

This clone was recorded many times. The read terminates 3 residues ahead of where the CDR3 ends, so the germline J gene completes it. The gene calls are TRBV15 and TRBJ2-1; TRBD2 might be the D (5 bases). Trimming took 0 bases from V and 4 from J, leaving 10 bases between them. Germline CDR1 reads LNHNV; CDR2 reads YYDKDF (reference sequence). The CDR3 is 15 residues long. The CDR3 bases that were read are TGTGCCACCAGCAGAGATCCCGGGGTATACAATGAG. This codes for CATSRDPGVYNE. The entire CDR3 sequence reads CATSRDPGVYNEQFF.

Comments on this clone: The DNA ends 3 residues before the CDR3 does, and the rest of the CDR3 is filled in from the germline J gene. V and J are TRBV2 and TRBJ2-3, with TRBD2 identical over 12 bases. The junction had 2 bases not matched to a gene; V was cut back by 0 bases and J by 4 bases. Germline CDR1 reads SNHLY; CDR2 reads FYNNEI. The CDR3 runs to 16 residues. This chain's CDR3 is CASSEARLAGADTQYF. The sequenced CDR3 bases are TGTGCCAGCAGTGAAGCGCGACTAGCGGGAGCAGATACG. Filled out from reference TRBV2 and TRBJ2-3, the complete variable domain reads EPEVTQTPSHQVTQMGQEVILRCVPISNHLYFYWYRQILGQKVEFLVSFYNNEISEKSEIFDDQFSVERPDGSNFTLKIRSTKLEDSAMYFCASSEARLAGADTQYFGPGTRLTVL.

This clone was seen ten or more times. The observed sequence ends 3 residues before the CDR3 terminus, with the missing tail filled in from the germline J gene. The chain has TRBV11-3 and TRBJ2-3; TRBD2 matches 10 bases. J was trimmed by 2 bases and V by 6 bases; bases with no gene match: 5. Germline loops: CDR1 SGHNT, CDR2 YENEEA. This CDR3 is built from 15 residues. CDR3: CASSQGLADTDTQYF. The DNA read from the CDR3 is TGTGCCAGCAGTCAAGGACTAGCGGACACAGATACG.

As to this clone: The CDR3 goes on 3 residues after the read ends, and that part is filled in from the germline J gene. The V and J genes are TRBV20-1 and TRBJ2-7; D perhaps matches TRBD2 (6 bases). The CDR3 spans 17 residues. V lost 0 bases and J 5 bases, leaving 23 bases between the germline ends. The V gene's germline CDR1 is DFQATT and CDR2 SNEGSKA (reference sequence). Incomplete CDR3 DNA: TGCAGTGCTAGAGATCGGGGGAGTCTGAGGGCCCTCGACGAG. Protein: CSARDRGSLRALDE. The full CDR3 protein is CSARDRGSLRALDEQYF.

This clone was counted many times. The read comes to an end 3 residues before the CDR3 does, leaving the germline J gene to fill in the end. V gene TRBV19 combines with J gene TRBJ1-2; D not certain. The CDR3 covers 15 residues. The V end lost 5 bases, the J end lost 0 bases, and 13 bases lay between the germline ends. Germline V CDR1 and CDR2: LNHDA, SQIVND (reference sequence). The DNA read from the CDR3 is TGTGCCAGTAGTCAAACAACCACAGCTAACTATGGC. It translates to CASSQTTTANYG. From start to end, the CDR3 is CASSQTTTANYGYTF.

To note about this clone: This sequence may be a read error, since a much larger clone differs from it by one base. CDR3 DNA, as far as it was read: TGTGCCAGTACCGGCAGGGAAAAG. Translating gives CASTGREK. The CDR3 in its entirety is CASTGREKLFF. The rearrangement joins TRBV19 to TRBJ2-2; D may be TRBD1 (5 bases). The read comes to an end 3 residues before the CDR3 does, leaving the germline J gene to fill in the end. The CDR3 length is 11 residues. Germline CDR1 LNHDA, CDR2 SQIVND (reference sequence).

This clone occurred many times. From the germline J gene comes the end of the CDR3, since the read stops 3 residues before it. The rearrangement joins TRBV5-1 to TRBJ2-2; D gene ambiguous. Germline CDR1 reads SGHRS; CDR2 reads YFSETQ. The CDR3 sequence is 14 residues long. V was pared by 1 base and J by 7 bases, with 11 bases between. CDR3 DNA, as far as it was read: TGCGCCAGCAGCTTGATCCTTGGCTTCGGGGAG. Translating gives CASSLILGFGE. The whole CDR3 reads CASSLILGFGELFF.

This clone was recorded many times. The CDR3 sequence: CASSFSLVGSGNTIYF. The sequenced CDR3 bases are TGCGCCAGCAGTTTTTCTTTGGTCGGCTCTGGAAACACC. This sequence joins TRBV5-1 and TRBJ1-3, with unresolved D. The sequenced fragment ends 3 residues before the CDR3 boundary, so the rest is inferred from the germline J gene. The CDR3 contains 16 residues. V lost 5 bases to trimming and J lost 0 bases, with 15 bases between them. Germline CDR1 and CDR2: SGHRS and YFSETQ.

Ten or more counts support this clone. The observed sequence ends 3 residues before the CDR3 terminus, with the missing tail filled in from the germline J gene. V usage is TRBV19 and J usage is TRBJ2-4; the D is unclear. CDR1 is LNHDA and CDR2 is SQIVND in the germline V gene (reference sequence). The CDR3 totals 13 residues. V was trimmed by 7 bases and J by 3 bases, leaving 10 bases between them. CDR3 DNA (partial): TGTGCCAGTAAGCCCGCTAACAAAAACATT. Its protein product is CASKPANKNI. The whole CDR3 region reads CASKPANKNIQYF.

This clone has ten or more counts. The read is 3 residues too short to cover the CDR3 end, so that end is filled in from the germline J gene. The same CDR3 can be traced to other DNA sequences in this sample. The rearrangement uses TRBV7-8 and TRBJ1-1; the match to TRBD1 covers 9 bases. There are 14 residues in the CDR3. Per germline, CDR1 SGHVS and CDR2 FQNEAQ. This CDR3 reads CASSPRDRDRRAFF. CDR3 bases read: TGTGCCAGCAGCCCGAGGGACAGGGACAGGCGA.

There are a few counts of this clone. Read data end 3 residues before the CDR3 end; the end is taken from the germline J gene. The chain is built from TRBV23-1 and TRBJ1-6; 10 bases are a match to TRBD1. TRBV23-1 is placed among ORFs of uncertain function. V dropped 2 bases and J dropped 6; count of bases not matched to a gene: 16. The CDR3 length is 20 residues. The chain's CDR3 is CASSQTPGQGTLDPNSPLHF. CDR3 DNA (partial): TGCGCCAGCAGTCAAACCCCGGGACAGGGGACCCTGGACCCTAATTCACCC.

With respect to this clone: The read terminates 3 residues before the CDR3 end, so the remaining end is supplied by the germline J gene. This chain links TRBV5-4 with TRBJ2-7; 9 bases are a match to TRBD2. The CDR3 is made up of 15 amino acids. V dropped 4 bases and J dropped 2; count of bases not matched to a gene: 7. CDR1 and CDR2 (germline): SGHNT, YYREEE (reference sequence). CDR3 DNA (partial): TGTGCCAGCAGCATCCAGACTAGCGGTACCTACGAG. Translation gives CASSIQTSGTYE. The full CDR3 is CASSIQTSGTYEQYF.

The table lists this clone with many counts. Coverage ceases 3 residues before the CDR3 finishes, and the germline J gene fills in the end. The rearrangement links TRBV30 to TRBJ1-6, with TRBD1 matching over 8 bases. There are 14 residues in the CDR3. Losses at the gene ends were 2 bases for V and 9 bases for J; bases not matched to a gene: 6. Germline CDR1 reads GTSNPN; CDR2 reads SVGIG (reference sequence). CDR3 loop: CAWSPGQGGSPLHF. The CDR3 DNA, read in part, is TGTGCCTGGAGTCCCGGACAGGGTGGTTCACCC.

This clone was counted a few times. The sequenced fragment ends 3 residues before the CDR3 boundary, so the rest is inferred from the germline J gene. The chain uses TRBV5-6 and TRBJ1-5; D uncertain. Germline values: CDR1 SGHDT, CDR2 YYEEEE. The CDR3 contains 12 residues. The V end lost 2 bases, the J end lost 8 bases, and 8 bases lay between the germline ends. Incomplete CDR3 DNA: TGTGCCAGCAGCTTCTCTGCGGAGCCC. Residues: CASSFSAEP. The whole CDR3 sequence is CASSFSAEPQHF.

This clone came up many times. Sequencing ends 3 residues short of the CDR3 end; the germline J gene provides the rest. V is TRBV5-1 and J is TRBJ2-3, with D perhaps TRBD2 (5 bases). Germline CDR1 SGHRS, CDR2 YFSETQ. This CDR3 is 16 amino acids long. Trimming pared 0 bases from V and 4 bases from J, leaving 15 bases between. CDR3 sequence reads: CASSLGAERQADTQYF. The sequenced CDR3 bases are TGCGCCAGCAGCTTGGGGGCGGAGCGGCAGGCAGATACG.

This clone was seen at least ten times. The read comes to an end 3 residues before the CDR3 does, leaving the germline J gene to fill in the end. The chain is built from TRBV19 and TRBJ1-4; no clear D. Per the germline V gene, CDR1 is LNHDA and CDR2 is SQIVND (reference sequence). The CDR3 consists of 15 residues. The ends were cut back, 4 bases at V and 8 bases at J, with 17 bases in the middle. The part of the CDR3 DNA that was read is TGTGCCAGTAGTACGTCGGCAGGATCATGGGAAAAA. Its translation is CASSTSAGSWEK. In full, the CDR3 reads CASSTSAGSWEKLFF.

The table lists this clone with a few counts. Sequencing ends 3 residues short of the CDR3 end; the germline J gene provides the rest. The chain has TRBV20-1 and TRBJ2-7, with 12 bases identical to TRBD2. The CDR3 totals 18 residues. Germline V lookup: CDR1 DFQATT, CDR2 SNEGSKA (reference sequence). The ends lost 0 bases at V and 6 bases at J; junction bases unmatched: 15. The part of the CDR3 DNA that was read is TGCAGTGCTAGAGATAAACTAGCGGGAGGCATGTTGGGGCGCGAG. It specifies CSARDKLAGGMLGRE. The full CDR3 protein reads CSARDKLAGGMLGREQYF.

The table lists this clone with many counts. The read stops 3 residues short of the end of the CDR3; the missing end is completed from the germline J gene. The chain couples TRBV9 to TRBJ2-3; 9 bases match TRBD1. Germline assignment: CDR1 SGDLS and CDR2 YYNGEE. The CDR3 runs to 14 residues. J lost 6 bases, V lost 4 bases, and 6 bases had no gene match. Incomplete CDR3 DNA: TGTGCCAGCAGCAAACAGGGGGCAGGGGATACG. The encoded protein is CASSKQGAGDT. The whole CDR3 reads CASSKQGAGDTQYF.

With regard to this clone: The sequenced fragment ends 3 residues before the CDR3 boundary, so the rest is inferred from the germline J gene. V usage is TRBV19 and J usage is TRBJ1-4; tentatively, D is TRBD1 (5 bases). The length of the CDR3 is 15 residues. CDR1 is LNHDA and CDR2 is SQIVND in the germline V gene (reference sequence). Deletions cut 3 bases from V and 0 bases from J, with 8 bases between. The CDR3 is CASSIPTATNEKLFF. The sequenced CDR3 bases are TGTGCCAGTAGTATCCCGACAGCAACTAATGAAAAA.

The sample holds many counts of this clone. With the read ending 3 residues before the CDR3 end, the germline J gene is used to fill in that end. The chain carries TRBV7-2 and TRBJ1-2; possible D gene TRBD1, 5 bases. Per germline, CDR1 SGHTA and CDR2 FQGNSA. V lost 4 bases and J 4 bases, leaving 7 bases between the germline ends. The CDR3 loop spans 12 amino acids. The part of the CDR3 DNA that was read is TGTGCCAGCAGCTCGACAGTCTATGGC. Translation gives CASSSTVYG. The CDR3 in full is CASSSTVYGYTF.

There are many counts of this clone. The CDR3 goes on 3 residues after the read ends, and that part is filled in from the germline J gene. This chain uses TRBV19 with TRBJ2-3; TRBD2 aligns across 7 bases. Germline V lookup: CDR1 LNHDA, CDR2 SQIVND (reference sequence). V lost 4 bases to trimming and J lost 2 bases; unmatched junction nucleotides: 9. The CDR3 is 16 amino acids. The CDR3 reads CASSTQRRGNTDTQYF. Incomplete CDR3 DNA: TGTGCCAGTAGTACGCAACGGCGGGGGAACACAGATACG.

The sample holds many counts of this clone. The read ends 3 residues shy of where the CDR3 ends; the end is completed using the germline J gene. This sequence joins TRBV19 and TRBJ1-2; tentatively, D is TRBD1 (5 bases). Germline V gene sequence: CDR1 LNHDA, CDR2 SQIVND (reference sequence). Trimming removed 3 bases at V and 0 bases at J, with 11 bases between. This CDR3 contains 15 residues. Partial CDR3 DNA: TGTGCCAGTAGTATCGGGGGGAGAGCTAACTATGGC. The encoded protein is CASSIGGRANYG. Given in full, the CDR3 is CASSIGGRANYGYTF. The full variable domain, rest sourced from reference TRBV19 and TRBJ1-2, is DGGITQSPKYLFRKEGQNVTLSCEQNLNHDAMYWYRQDPGQGLRLIYYSQIVNDFQKGDIAEGYSVSREKKESFPLTVTSAQKNPTAFYLCASSIGGRANYGYTFGSGTRLTVV.

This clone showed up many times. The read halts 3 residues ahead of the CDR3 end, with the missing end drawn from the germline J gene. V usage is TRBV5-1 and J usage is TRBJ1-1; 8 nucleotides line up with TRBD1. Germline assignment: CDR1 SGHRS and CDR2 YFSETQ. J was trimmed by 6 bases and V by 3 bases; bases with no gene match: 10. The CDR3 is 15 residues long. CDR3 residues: CASSWGQETGAEAFF. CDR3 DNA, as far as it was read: TGCGCCAGCAGCTGGGGACAGGAGACGGGTGCTGAA.

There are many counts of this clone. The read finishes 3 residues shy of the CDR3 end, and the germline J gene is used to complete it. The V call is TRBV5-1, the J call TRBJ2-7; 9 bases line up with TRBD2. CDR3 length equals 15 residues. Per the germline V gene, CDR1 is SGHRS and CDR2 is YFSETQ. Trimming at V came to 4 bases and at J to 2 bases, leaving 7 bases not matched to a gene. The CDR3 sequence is CASSTQTSGPYEQYF. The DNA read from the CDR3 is TGCGCCAGCAGCACCCAGACTAGCGGTCCCTACGAG.

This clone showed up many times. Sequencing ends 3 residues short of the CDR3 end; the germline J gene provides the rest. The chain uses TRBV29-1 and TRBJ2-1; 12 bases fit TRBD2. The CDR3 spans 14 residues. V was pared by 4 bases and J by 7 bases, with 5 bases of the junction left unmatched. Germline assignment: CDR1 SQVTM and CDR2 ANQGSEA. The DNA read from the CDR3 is TGCAGCGTTGGGGCTAGCGGGAGGGTGAATGAG. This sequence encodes CSVGASGRVNE. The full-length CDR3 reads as CSVGASGRVNEQFF.

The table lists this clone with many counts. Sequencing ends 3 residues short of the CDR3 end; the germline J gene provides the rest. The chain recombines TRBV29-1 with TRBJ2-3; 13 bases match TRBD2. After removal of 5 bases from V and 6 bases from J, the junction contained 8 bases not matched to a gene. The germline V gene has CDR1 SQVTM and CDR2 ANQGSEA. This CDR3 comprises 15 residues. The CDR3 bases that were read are TGCAGCGTTCTGAGCGGACTAGCGGGAGCTGATACG. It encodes CSVLSGLAGADT. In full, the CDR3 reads CSVLSGLAGADTQYF.

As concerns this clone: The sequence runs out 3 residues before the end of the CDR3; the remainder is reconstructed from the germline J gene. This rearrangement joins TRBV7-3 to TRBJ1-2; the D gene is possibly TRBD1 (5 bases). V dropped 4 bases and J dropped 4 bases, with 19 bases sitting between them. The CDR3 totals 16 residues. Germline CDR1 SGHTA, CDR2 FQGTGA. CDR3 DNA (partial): TGTGCCAGCAGCTCCGACGTAGGCGGGGACTTCTATGGC. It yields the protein CASSSDVGGDFYG. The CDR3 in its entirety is CASSSDVGGDFYGYTF.

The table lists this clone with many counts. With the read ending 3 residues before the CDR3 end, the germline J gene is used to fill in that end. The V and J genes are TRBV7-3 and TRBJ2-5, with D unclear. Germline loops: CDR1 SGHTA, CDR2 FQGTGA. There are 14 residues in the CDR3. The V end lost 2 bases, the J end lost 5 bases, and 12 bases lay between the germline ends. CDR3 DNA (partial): TGTGCCAGCAGCTTAGTGGCTAGTTGGGAGACC. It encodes CASSLVASWET. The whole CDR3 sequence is CASSLVASWETQYF.